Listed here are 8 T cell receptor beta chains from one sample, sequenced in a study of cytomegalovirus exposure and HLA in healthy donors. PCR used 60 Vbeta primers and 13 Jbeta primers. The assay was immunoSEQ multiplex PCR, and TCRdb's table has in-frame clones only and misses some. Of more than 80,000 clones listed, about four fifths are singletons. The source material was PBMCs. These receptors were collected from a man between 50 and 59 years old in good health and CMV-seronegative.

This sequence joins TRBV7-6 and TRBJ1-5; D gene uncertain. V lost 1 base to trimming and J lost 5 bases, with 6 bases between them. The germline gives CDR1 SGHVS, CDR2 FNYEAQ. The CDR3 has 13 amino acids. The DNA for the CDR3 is TGTGCCAGCAGCTTAGGTCTTTATCAGCCCCAGCATTTT. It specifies CASSLGLYQPQHF.

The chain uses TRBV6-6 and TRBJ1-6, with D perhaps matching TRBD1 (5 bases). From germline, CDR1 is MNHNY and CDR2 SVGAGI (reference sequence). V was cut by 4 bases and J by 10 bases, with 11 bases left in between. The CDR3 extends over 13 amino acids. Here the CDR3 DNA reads TGTGCCAGCAGTTCCCAGACAGACTCACCCCTCCACTTT. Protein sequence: CASSSQTDSPLHF.

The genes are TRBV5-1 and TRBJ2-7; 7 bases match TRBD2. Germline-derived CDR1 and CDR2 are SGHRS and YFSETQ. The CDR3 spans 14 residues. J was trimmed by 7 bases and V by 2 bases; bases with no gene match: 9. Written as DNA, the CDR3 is TGCGCCAGCAGCTTCACGGGGAGCGGGGTAGAGCAGTACGTC. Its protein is CASSFTGSGVEQYV.

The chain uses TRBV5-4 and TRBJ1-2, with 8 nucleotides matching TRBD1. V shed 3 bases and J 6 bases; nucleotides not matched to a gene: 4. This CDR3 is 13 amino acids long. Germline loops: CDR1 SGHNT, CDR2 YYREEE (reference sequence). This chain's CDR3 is CASSYSRGHGYTF. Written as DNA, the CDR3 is TGTGCCAGCAGCTACTCCAGGGGGCATGGCTACACCTTC.

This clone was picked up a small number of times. The CDR3 loop is CASSQGVEAFF. In DNA, the CDR3 is TGTGCCAGCAGCCAAGGAGTTGAAGCTTTCTTT. V is TRBV4-2 and J is TRBJ1-1; D is unresolved. Germline V gene sequence: CDR1 LGHNA, CDR2 YNFKEQ. The CDR3 has 11 amino acids. The V and J ends lost 1 base and 7 bases respectively, with 4 bases between them.

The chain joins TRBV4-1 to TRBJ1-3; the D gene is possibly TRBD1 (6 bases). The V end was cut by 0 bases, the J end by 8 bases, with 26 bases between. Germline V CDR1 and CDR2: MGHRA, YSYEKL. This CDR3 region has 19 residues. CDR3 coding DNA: TGCGCCAGCAGCCAAGACCCACTCGTACCGGGACATAACGCATACACCATATATTTT. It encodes CASSQDPLVPGHNAYTIYF.

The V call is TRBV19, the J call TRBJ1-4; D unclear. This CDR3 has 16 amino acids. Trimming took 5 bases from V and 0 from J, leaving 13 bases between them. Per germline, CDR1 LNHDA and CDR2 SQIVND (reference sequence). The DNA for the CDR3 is TGTGCCAGTAGTCGAGGGATCCCTCCAACTAATGAAAAACTGTTTTTT. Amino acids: CASSRGIPPTNEKLFF.

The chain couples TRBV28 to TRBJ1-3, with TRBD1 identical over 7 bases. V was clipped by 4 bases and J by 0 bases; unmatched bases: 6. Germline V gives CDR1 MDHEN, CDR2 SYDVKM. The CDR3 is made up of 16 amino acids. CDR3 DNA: TGTGCCAGCAGTTCCCCAGGGGGACGCTCTGGAAACACCATATATTTT. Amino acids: CASSSPGGRSGNTIYF.